Included here is one T cell receptor (beta chain) sequence, with context. Its antigen is as yet unknown. Clones were sequenced by immunoSEQ multiplex PCR, and TCRdb holds only the in-frame ones, with some missing. The sample has tens of thousands of clones, roughly 91% seen once. CDR3 length: 17 amino acids. The V gene's germline CDR1 is SGHNT and CDR2 YENEEA. Trimming left V 7 bases short and J 0 bases short, with 20 bases between. This specimen belongs to a study of graft-versus-host responses after intestinal transplantation. Study information: The study gave all recipients anti-thymocyte globulin induction, then tacrolimus and steroids for about 3 years.

Study-level results: GvH clones surfaced in recipient marrow, some emerging earlier in ileum or blood. Allograft clonal ratios (graft-versus-host to host-versus-graft) were high in patients who had graft-donor T cell macrochimerism. Association was observed between peak circulating GvH clone levels and early post-transplant HvG declines.

J is TRBJ2-3 and V is TRBV11-3, with D unresolved. The input for sequencing was unstimulated CD8+ T cells sorted from spleen or lymph node cells, taken before transplant. The sequence came from a human donor who was the organ donor for an intestinal transplant. Written as DNA, the CDR3 is TGTGCCAGCACCGTAACCGTAAGACTGACTAGCACAGATACGCAGTATTTT. It is translated as CASTVTVRLTSTDTQYF.